Listed here is a single T cell receptor (beta chain). As yet, its antigen is unknown. The sample originates from a study of a mutant IDH1 vaccine in newly diagnosed glioma. The overall study: In some groups vaccination began 4-6 weeks post-radiotherapy; others received it with temozolomide. Antecedent treatment encompassed radiotherapy, temozolomide, or their combination; the majority received both.

The time point is: week 5, during vaccination. The study gave 300 ug of mutant IDH1 20-mer peptide per vaccine dose, with topical imiquimod. New astrocytomas of WHO grade 3 or 4 that were IDH1-mutant and ATRX-lost were found in the donors. Generated by immunoSEQ multiplex PCR, the TCRdb table keeps only in-frame clones and is missing some. Of roughly 40,000 clones in the sample, roughly 90% were seen once. The CDR3 length is 14 residues. The ends were cut back, 4 bases at V and 4 bases at J, with 10 bases in the middle. Germline loops: CDR1 PRHDT, CDR2 FYEKMQ (reference sequence). Overall study results and limits: Pseudoprogression appears to have had no connection to changes in top peripheral T cell clonotypes.

The rearrangement links TRBV13 to TRBJ2-2; D possibly matches TRBD1 or TRBD2 (5 bases each). Sequences were derived from PBMCs, sampled from a glioma patient whose treatment included an IDH1 peptide vaccine. The TCR originated in a man aged 50-59 years with glioma. The CDR3 spells CASSWDDGTGELFF. The CDR3 DNA reads TGTGCCAGCAGCTGGGACGACGGCACCGGGGAGCTGTTTTTT.